What follows are 13 T cell receptor beta chains derived from one specimen sequenced in a study of control samples from healthy donors and cancer patients. TCRdb's table, derived via immunoSEQ multiplex PCR, lists solely in-frame clones and lacks some. The sample includes 100,000 or so clones, about 89% seen only once; the top ten take about 7.8%. Sequences were obtained from blood. These receptors came from a man in his thirties or forties in good health.

V gene TRBV11-2 combines with J gene TRBJ2-7, with TRBD1 as a possible D gene (5 bases). The germline gives CDR1 SGHAT, CDR2 FQNNGV. With 4 bases removed from V and 4 bases from J, the gap between germline ends came to 8 bases. The CDR3 covers 12 residues. The chain's CDR3 is CASSYTGYEQYF. The DNA of the CDR3 is TGTGCCAGCAGCTACACAGGTTACGAGCAGTACTTC.

For the CDR3, the DNA is TGTGCCAGCAGCTTGGACAGGTTTACAGATACGCAGTATTTT. It translates to CASSLDRFTDTQYF. The chain joins TRBV5-4 to TRBJ2-3; maybe TRBD1 (5 bases). The CDR3 is made up of 14 amino acids. The germline V gene has CDR1 SGHNT and CDR2 YYREEE (reference sequence). Deletions cut 0 bases from V and 3 bases from J, with 8 bases between.

The chain is built from TRBV12-5 and TRBJ1-6; 7 positions agree with TRBD1. The CDR3 extends over 18 amino acids. Germline V lookup: CDR1 LGHNT, CDR2 FRNRAP. J was trimmed by 8 bases and V by 5 bases; bases with no gene match: 18. This CDR3 is CASGPDRATFPWDSPLHF. The CDR3 coding sequence is TGTGCTAGTGGTCCTGACAGGGCCACCTTCCCCTGGGATTCACCCCTCCACTTT.

The chain has TRBV11-2 and TRBJ2-3; possible D gene TRBD2, 6 bases. V was pared by 3 bases and J by 0 bases, with 16 bases between. Germline assignment: CDR1 SGHAT and CDR2 FQNNGV. This CDR3 spans 17 amino acids. CDR3 DNA sequence: TGTGCCAGCAGCTTTCGCGGGGCCCTGACTAGCACAGATACGCAGTATTTT. Its translation is CASSFRGALTSTDTQYF.

The chain uses TRBV6-5 and TRBJ2-3; TRBD2 agrees at 10 bases. CDR1 and CDR2 from the germline V gene are MNHEY and SVGAGI. The CDR3 is 14 amino acids. The trim removed 7 bases at V and 4 bases at J, leaving 5 bases unmatched. CDR3 sequence reads: CASTSGRAPDTQYF. CDR3 DNA sequence: TGTGCCAGCACCAGCGGGAGGGCCCCAGATACGCAGTATTTT.

This clone was detected once. The V gene is TRBV28, the J gene TRBJ1-4, with D tentatively TRBD1 (5 bases). CDR1 MDHEN and CDR2 SYDVKM come from the germline V gene. V was shortened by 6 bases and J by 6 bases, with 29 bases between the two germline ends. This CDR3 has 19 residues. The CDR3 here is CASSPRAHRVRVQDEKLFF. The CDR3 DNA reads TGTGCCAGCAGCCCTCGGGCCCACAGAGTCAGGGTCCAGGATGAAAAACTGTTTTTT.

This chain joins TRBV15 and TRBJ1-2; a possible D gene is TRBD1 (5 bases). CDR1 is LNHNV and CDR2 is YYDKDF in the germline V gene (reference sequence). CDR3 size: 13 residues. V was shortened by 0 bases and J by 5 bases, with 7 bases between the two germline ends. The CDR3 sequence is CATSRDQGYGYTF. CDR3 DNA sequence: TGTGCCACCAGCAGAGATCAGGGTTATGGCTACACCTTC.

The chain combines TRBV15 with TRBJ2-2; a possible D gene is TRBD1 (6 bases). CDR1 and CDR2 from the germline V gene are LNHNV and YYDKDF (reference sequence). This CDR3 comprises 17 residues. V dropped 2 bases and J dropped 0 bases, with 13 bases sitting between them. The CDR3 protein is CATSRSRQATNTGELFF. In nucleotides, the CDR3 is TGTGCCACCAGCAGATCCAGACAGGCGACGAACACCGGGGAGCTGTTTTTT.

This chain uses TRBV7-2 with TRBJ1-5, with 9 bases lining up with TRBD1. There are 15 residues in the CDR3. From germline, CDR1 is SGHTA and CDR2 FQGNSA. V dropped 6 bases and J dropped 7; count of bases not matched to a gene: 10. CDR3 bases: TGTGCCAGCAGTCCTACAGGGGGCGCGGAGCAGCCCCAGCATTTT. This gives the protein CASSPTGGAEQPQHF.

This rearrangement joins TRBV14 to TRBJ2-7, with 7 bases that match TRBD2. From germline, CDR1 is SGHDN and CDR2 FVKESK. The CDR3 is 14 residues long. V lost 4 bases and J lost 9; bases outside the gene matches: 12. The CDR3: CASSPGEGTWGQYF. Written as DNA, the CDR3 is TGTGCCAGCAGCCCCGGGGAGGGGACCTGGGGGCAGTACTTC.

The CDR3 DNA follows: TGCGCCAGCAGCCAAGTGGGACTAGCGGGAGATTCTAGCACAGATACGCAGTATTTT. It specifies CASSQVGLAGDSSTDTQYF. The rearrangement joins TRBV4-1 to TRBJ2-3; 14 nucleotides line up with TRBD2. This CDR3 has 19 amino acids. V trimming: 1 base; J trimming: 0 bases; junction bases outside the gene matches: 6. Germline lookup yields CDR1 MGHRA and CDR2 YSYEKL.

This chain's CDR3 is CASSPGPLYEQYV. CDR3 coding DNA: TGTGCCAGCAGTCCCGGCCCTCTCTACGAGCAGTACGTC. The V call is TRBV27, the J call TRBJ2-7; no reliable D call. This CDR3 has 13 amino acids. Germline loops: CDR1 MNHEY, CDR2 SMNVEV (reference sequence). Trimming took 5 bases from V and 3 from J, leaving 11 bases between them.

The rearrangement joins TRBV11-2 to TRBJ2-7; 8 positions agree with TRBD1. Losses at the gene ends were 1 base for V and 3 bases for J; bases not matched to a gene: 2. Per germline, CDR1 SGHAT and CDR2 FQNNGV. CDR3 size: 14 residues. This CDR3 is CASSLGGTGYEQYF. CDR3 coding DNA: TGTGCCAGCAGCTTAGGCGGGACAGGCTACGAGCAGTACTTC.